The rows below give T cell receptor beta chains drawn from one sample of a study of blood T cell repertoires in COVID-19. Assay used: immunoSEQ multiplex PCR; TCRdb lists only in-frame clones, some missing. The sample shows some 200,000 clones, roughly nine tenths of them seen only once. Sequencing used peripheral blood. These receptors came from a woman aged 18 to 35 who had recovered from COVID-19. The CDR3 runs from the conserved cysteine through the conserved F or W.

CDR3	V	J
CASSGQSGGTEAFF	TRBV10-2	TRBJ1-1
CASSQEGTRIHEQFF	TRBV4-2	TRBJ2-1
CATSDPGTRTSHSGNTIYF	TRBV24-1	TRBJ1-3
CASSPEGGYEQYF	TRBV5-1	TRBJ2-7
CASSPGSSNYGYTF	TRBV5-4	TRBJ1-2
CASSLSGDYEQYF	TRBV27	TRBJ2-7
CASSLARRFDEAFF	TRBV13	TRBJ1-1
CASSVEGAPWGAGELFF	TRBV9	TRBJ2-2
CATSGGPVNTEAFF	TRBV15	TRBJ1-1
CALQSTNEKLFF	TRBV30	TRBJ1-4
CASSTPSWGATEAFF	TRBV6-5	TRBJ1-1
CAWKRGGQAGWGAFF	TRBV30	TRBJ1-1
CASSLKGSGVAHEQFF	TRBV6-2/TRBV6-3	TRBJ2-1
CASGGGLLLSNYGYTF	TRBV2	TRBJ1-2
CASSQIAGPVGPPYEQYF	TRBV4-2	TRBJ2-7
CASNSAYEQYF	TRBV6-5	TRBJ2-7
CASSQARTGDGYGYTF	TRBV4-3	TRBJ1-2
CASSYAGFGANVLTF	TRBV6-2/TRBV6-3	TRBJ2-6
CASSYSTDTQYF	TRBV5-6	TRBJ2-3
CASSWGRDQPQHF	TRBV5-4	TRBJ1-5
CASRPTGVGSNQPQHF	TRBV19	TRBJ1-5
CASRLGLDYNEQFF	TRBV6-5	TRBJ2-1
CASSLTGLVYEQYF	TRBV13	TRBJ2-7
CASTGGLAGHYEQYF	TRBV25-1	TRBJ2-7
CASSQGPGLAYEQYF	TRBV4-3	TRBJ2-7
CASSLLTSGRPEQFF	TRBV7-3	TRBJ2-1
CASSYSDQGGDTEAFF	TRBV6-5	TRBJ1-1
CAISESPPAGYF	TRBV10-3	TRBJ2-7
CASRIPGQSYGYTF	TRBV6-5	TRBJ1-2
CASSYNLIETSYEQYF	TRBV6-2/TRBV6-3	TRBJ2-7
CASWGDRGDRSGNTIYF	TRBV27	TRBJ1-3
CASSSSNFYEQYF	TRBV27	TRBJ2-7
CASSLGEGDGDTQYF	TRBV7-9	TRBJ2-3
CASTDRASSGANVLTF	TRBV19	TRBJ2-6
CASSQGIVRGGQPQHF	TRBV16	TRBJ1-5
CASSKTGGALNEQFF	TRBV7-3	TRBJ2-1
CASSSRGEQFF	TRBV28	TRBJ2-1
CASSLRLSGQGPEKLFF	TRBV13	TRBJ1-4
CASSGGQNIQYF	TRBV7-9	TRBJ2-4
CATSAPPTGKHTPRSNQPQHF	TRBV24-1	TRBJ1-5
CASSQSRGSYEQYF	TRBV27	TRBJ2-7
CASMRKVEETQYF	TRBV2	TRBJ2-5
CASSESPNPLYEQYF	TRBV6-1	TRBJ2-7
CASSPRGLYNEQFF	TRBV19	TRBJ2-1
CASSSQGMDEQYF	TRBV7-2	TRBJ2-7
CASSQSFQETQYF	TRBV4-1	TRBJ2-5
CASSPTPGTAYEQYF	TRBV6-5	TRBJ2-7
CASSLAGVTDTQYF	TRBV7-2	TRBJ2-3
CASSKETSGLAGGPMYNEQFF	TRBV21-1	TRBJ2-1
CASTPLKGTSTYEQYF	TRBV2	TRBJ2-7
CASSPRTGDTGELFF	TRBV9	TRBJ2-2
CAISEETSGRRETQYF	TRBV10-3	TRBJ2-5
CASSAVTSVSEQFF	TRBV6-4	TRBJ2-1
CASSTRGALTRSNQPQHF	TRBV19	TRBJ1-5
CARSLSGQVSFF	TRBV5-3	TRBJ1-1
CASSTGLARTVLAKNIQYF	TRBV19	TRBJ2-4
CASSGTEYLLGTEAFF	TRBV27	TRBJ1-1
CASSWTGEYSNQPQHF	TRBV10-2	TRBJ1-5
CASSLQGTSNQPQHF	TRBV7-2	TRBJ1-5